Described below is a single TCR beta chain sequence and its context. Its target is not known. The CDR3 sequence is 15 residues long. Trimming cost V 0 bases and J 3 bases, with 11 bases left between them. Germline-derived CDR1 and CDR2 are MGHRA and YSYEKL. The record originates from a study of post-analysis software for immune sequencing data. The wider study: Courses of disease covered relapsing-remitting, secondary progressive and progressive-relapsing multiple sclerosis. General study findings and limits: Samples from a shared batch, those prepared together, strongly co-clustered by F measure. Among multiple sclerosis patients, normalized Chao1 diversity was significantly below that of controls. The study found TRBV5-6, TRBV5-1 and TRBV20-1 among five or six TRBV segments more frequent in patients than controls.

Included in the TCR beta cDNA libraries were unique molecular identifiers. T cells numbering about 0.95 to 10 million gave rise to about 490,000 cDNA molecules. Using its own MiXCR run on the PCR reads, TCRdb lists one record per CDR3 protein. Among roughly 730,000 distinct CDR3 sequences listed, about 32% were seen once. The sequenced sample consisted of blood. The source is a girl aged 5 to 17 with multiple sclerosis. This rearrangement joins TRBV4-1 to TRBJ1-1, with D tentatively TRBD1 (5 bases). This CDR3 reads CASSQDVRAYTEAFF. The CDR3 bases are TGCGCCAGCAGCCAAGATGTCAGGGCCTACACTGAAGCTTTCTTT.